This TCR beta chain was identified in a study of blood T cell repertoires in COVID-19. Study-level information: The United States, Italy and Spain provided the acute and convalescent COVID-19 samples.

Only in-frame clones appear in the TCRdb table, and some are missing; sequencing was by immunoSEQ multiplex PCR. The sample records approximately 190,000 clones, 75% to 85% being singletons. The CDR3 is 13 amino acids. V dropped 4 bases and J dropped 0 bases, with 3 bases sitting between them. Germline CDR1 reads SGHAT; CDR2 reads FQNNGV. The chain links TRBV11-2 to TRBJ2-2; D gene ambiguous. The sequence was obtained from a man between 60 and 75 years old with acute or convalescent COVID-19. The sample was peripheral blood. The DNA of the CDR3 is TGTGCCAGCAGCTCAACGAACACCGGGGAGCTGTTTTTT. Translation gives CASSSTNTGELFF. Based on the CDR3 plus reference TRBV11-2 and TRBJ2-2, the full variable domain is EAGVAQSPRYKIIEKRQSVAFWCNPISGHATLYWYQQILGQGPKLLIQFQNNGVVDDSQLPKDRFSAERLKGVDSTLKIQPAKLEDSAVYLCASSSTNTGELFFGEGSRLTVL.